These T cell receptor beta chains were read from a single sample in a study of cytomegalovirus exposure and HLA in healthy donors. Assay: immunoSEQ multiplex PCR; the TCRdb copy retains only in-frame clones and omits some. The sample consists of tens of thousands of clones, roughly 70% of them appearing once. The sequenced sample was PBMCs. The receptor source for this set is a woman aged 55-69 years in good health and CMV-seropositive. Each CDR3 is given with its conserved first and last residue. The D gene is left open where the match is weak. A clone size is listed for some rows: how often the clone was seen (once, few, many), or a class if it is expanded.

d_call: NA
j_call: TRBJ1-3
v_call: TRBV9
clone_size: NA
cdr3_nt: TGTGCCAGCAGTGAGGGTCGCGGAAACACCATATATTTT
cdr3_aa: CASSEGRGNTIYF

d_call: TRBD1
j_call: TRBJ2-2
v_call: TRBV7-2
clone_size: NA
cdr3_nt: TGTGCCAGCAGCTTAGCTTCGGGGCAGGGGGCTGGTACCGGGGAGCTGTTTTTT
cdr3_aa: CASSLASGQGAGTGELFF

d_call: NA
j_call: TRBJ1-2
v_call: TRBV19
clone_size: NA
cdr3_nt: TGTGCCAGTAGTCCCAGCCGAAGACAAGGCTACACCTTC
cdr3_aa: CASSPSRRQGYTF

d_call: NA
j_call: TRBJ1-2
v_call: TRBV2
clone_size: NA
cdr3_nt: TGTGCCAGCAGCCAAGCCGCGGTGGAAGGCTACACCTTC
cdr3_aa: CASSQAAVEGYTF

d_call: NA
j_call: TRBJ2-1
v_call: TRBV2
clone_size: NA
cdr3_nt: TGTGCCAGCAGCCCGAACTACCTCTACAATGAGCAGTTCTTC
cdr3_aa: CASSPNYLYNEQFF

d_call: TRBD1
j_call: TRBJ2-7
v_call: TRBV18
clone_size: medium-sized
cdr3_nt: TGTGCCAGCTCACTTCGGACAGGGCTCGACGAGCAGTACTTC
cdr3_aa: CASSLRTGLDEQYF

d_call: NA
j_call: TRBJ1-1
v_call: TRBV19
clone_size: NA
cdr3_nt: TGTGCCAGTAGTGATAGTGGGACTCCAAGGGGCACTGAAGCTTTCTTT
cdr3_aa: CASSDSGTPRGTEAFF

d_call: NA
j_call: TRBJ1-5
v_call: TRBV5-5
clone_size: NA
cdr3_nt: TGTGCCAGCAGCATGGGCGTGTTTAGCAATCAGCCCCAGCATTTT
cdr3_aa: CASSMGVFSNQPQHF

d_call: NA
j_call: TRBJ1-3
v_call: TRBV7-8
clone_size: NA
cdr3_nt: TGTGCCAGCAGCCGCACAGGGCTGGATGGAAACACCATATATTTT
cdr3_aa: CASSRTGLDGNTIYF

d_call: TRBD1
j_call: TRBJ1-1
v_call: TRBV30
clone_size: NA
cdr3_nt: TGTGCCTGGAGTTACCGCAGGGGGTCTCCGGACACTGAAGCTTTCTTT
cdr3_aa: CAWSYRRGSPDTEAFF

d_call: NA
j_call: TRBJ1-3
v_call: TRBV9
clone_size: NA
cdr3_nt: TGTGCCAGCAGCGCCCAAGTAGACTCTGGAAACACCATATATTTT
cdr3_aa: CASSAQVDSGNTIYF

d_call: TRBD1
j_call: TRBJ1-3
v_call: TRBV19
clone_size: NA
cdr3_nt: TGTGCCAGTAGTATGGACAGGGTACGAGCTGGAAACACCATATATTTT
cdr3_aa: CASSMDRVRAGNTIYF